This T cell receptor (beta chain) is drawn from a study of human T cells and chemical hapten exposure. Background on the study: Small pooled library volume differences mainly caused per-sample TCR yield variation.

Indicated time point: healthy volunteer bleed at 2 weeks. Total RNA extraction was carried out from unfractionated whole blood. This clonotype was found a few times. Study processing details: Counts of TCRs in each sample centred on a median of about 96,000 and extended from about 24,000 to 680,000. TCRdb ran MiXCR on the RACE reads and lists one entry per CDR3 protein. The V and J calls follow TCRdb's processing rather than the paper's. In the table there are roughly 130,000 distinct CDR3 sequences, around 8.3% of which are singletons. The CDR3 length is 15 residues. Trimming took 1 base from V and 1 from J, leaving 13 bases between them. Germline assignment: CDR1 DFQATT and CDR2 SNEGSKA (reference sequence).

The chain is built from TRBV20-1 and TRBJ2-5; D may be TRBD1 (6 bases). Sample: whole blood. The TCR sequence derives from a male donor in good health. Some clones in this sample may be carry-over from other donors' samples. Written as DNA, the CDR3 is TGCAGTGCTAGAGCAGGGAAAGGGGGCCAAGAGACCCAGTACTTC. This encodes CSARAGKGGQETQYF.